A selection of T cell receptor beta chains follows, all from one sample in a study of T cells after yellow fever vaccination. TCRdb called the 5' RACE reads again in MiXCR, with one record for every CDR3 protein. The data contain approximately 32,000 distinct CDR3 sequences, roughly a tenth of them singletons. The sample here was PBMCs, either bulk or a sorted T-cell subset (CD4+, CD8+, memory, or dextramer-sorted; not recorded which), taken roughly 14 days after the first yellow fever vaccination. The receptors shown here come from a man aged 18-30 years who received the YFV17D yellow fever vaccine. Each CDR3 is given with its conserved first and last residue.

v_gene: TRBV28
j_gene: TRBJ1-1
CDR3aa: CASSLGDSRTRTEAFF

v_gene: TRBV5-1
j_gene: TRBJ1-1
CDR3aa: CASRRETEAFF

v_gene: TRBV18
j_gene: TRBJ2-7
CDR3aa: CASSTSGYEQYF

v_gene: TRBV6-2/TRBV6-3
j_gene: TRBJ2-7
CDR3aa: CASSPGTVSYEQYF

v_gene: TRBV4-2
j_gene: TRBJ2-3
CDR3aa: CASSQGASGSTQYF

v_gene: TRBV5-6
j_gene: TRBJ2-1
CDR3aa: CASSFDQRGIDEQFF

v_gene: TRBV6-5
j_gene: TRBJ2-7
CDR3aa: CASRSGTGDSYEQYF

v_gene: TRBV11-2
j_gene: TRBJ2-5
CDR3aa: CASSLAPQWLGETQYF

v_gene: TRBV27
j_gene: TRBJ2-1
CDR3aa: CASSLQPYYNEQFF

v_gene: TRBV24-1
j_gene: TRBJ2-3
CDR3aa: CATSAWGTSTDTQYF

v_gene: TRBV5-1
j_gene: TRBJ2-1
CDR3aa: CASSVTSVREQFF

v_gene: TRBV12-3/TRBV12-4
j_gene: TRBJ2-1
CDR3aa: CASLFGIGGDDNEQFF

v_gene: TRBV12-3/TRBV12-4
j_gene: TRBJ1-5
CDR3aa: CASGGSQPQHF

v_gene: TRBV5-4
j_gene: TRBJ2-3
CDR3aa: CASSLETRTTDTQYF

v_gene: TRBV11-2
j_gene: TRBJ2-4
CDR3aa: CASSRIPRERAKNIQYF

v_gene: TRBV7-3
j_gene: TRBJ2-2
CDR3aa: CASSQKGGNTGELFF

v_gene: TRBV6-2/TRBV6-3
j_gene: TRBJ2-6
CDR3aa: CASSYGGGANVLTF

v_gene: TRBV9
j_gene: TRBJ2-7
CDR3aa: CASSDATEGYEQYF

v_gene: TRBV20-1
j_gene: TRBJ2-1
CDR3aa: CSASGGAPYNEQFF

v_gene: TRBV12-3/TRBV12-4
j_gene: TRBJ1-2
CDR3aa: CASSTQGFYGYTF

v_gene: TRBV30
j_gene: TRBJ1-6
CDR3aa: CACGDGNSPLHF

v_gene: TRBV5-6
j_gene: TRBJ2-5
CDR3aa: CASSLTQETQYF

v_gene: TRBV20-1
j_gene: TRBJ1-5
CDR3aa: CSADSGKSRTSNQPQHF

v_gene: TRBV9
j_gene: TRBJ2-3
CDR3aa: CASSADSRGLTDTQYF

v_gene: TRBV12-3/TRBV12-4
j_gene: TRBJ2-3
CDR3aa: CASTFSLASTDTQYF

v_gene: TRBV5-1
j_gene: TRBJ2-3
CDR3aa: CASSRGGYTDTQYF

v_gene: TRBV12-3/TRBV12-4
j_gene: TRBJ1-5
CDR3aa: CASTMGFNQPQHF

v_gene: TRBV19
j_gene: TRBJ2-4
CDR3aa: CASSMLGGGAKNIQYF

v_gene: TRBV7-2
j_gene: TRBJ1-5
CDR3aa: CASSSGGVGGGNQPQHF

v_gene: TRBV7-3
j_gene: TRBJ2-1
CDR3aa: CASSLAGGGYEQFF

v_gene: TRBV29-1
j_gene: TRBJ2-7
CDR3aa: CSVGEGVAYEQYF

v_gene: TRBV7-6
j_gene: TRBJ1-1
CDR3aa: CASSLAGWGPDFTEAFF

v_gene: TRBV6-6
j_gene: TRBJ1-5
CDR3aa: CASFHRAGRPQHF

v_gene: TRBV12-3/TRBV12-4
j_gene: TRBJ1-5
CDR3aa: CASNRGGGQPQHF

v_gene: TRBV20-1
j_gene: TRBJ2-3
CDR3aa: CSAPHPGTSSDTQYF

v_gene: TRBV9
j_gene: TRBJ2-6
CDR3aa: CASSLTDSGANVLTF

v_gene: TRBV7-9
j_gene: TRBJ1-1
CDR3aa: CASSLLSQLEAFF

v_gene: TRBV5-4
j_gene: TRBJ1-2
CDR3aa: CASSLVGGNGYTF

v_gene: TRBV7-9
j_gene: TRBJ2-3
CDR3aa: CASSSDGREGTDTQYF

v_gene: TRBV19
j_gene: TRBJ2-3
CDR3aa: CASSLYGASGATDTQYF

v_gene: TRBV12-3/TRBV12-4
j_gene: TRBJ1-1
CDR3aa: CASSRTNTEAFF

v_gene: TRBV30
j_gene: TRBJ1-2
CDR3aa: CAWTPGGYGYTF

v_gene: TRBV29-1
j_gene: TRBJ1-2
CDR3aa: CSADRDYGYTF

v_gene: TRBV7-9
j_gene: TRBJ1-5
CDR3aa: CASSFHAGSYSNQPQHF

v_gene: TRBV7-6
j_gene: TRBJ2-3
CDR3aa: CASSPGTSGGPNTQYF

v_gene: TRBV4-2
j_gene: TRBJ2-5
CDR3aa: CASSQDRAGVKETQYF

v_gene: TRBV5-1
j_gene: TRBJ2-5
CDR3aa: CASSLVRAISRVEETQYF

v_gene: TRBV20-1
j_gene: TRBJ1-5
CDR3aa: CSAVQISLSNQPQHF

v_gene: TRBV7-2
j_gene: TRBJ2-5
CDR3aa: CASSLVGGIETQYF

v_gene: TRBV11-2
j_gene: TRBJ2-3
CDR3aa: CASSSPSRYRVLSMDTQYF

v_gene: TRBV5-1
j_gene: TRBJ1-6
CDR3aa: CASSLRTDTNSPLHF

v_gene: TRBV20-1
j_gene: TRBJ2-6
CDR3aa: CSPSSTGTGGPGSGANVLTF

v_gene: TRBV4-2
j_gene: TRBJ2-1
CDR3aa: CASSQDRGALEQFF

v_gene: TRBV6-4
j_gene: TRBJ2-4
CDR3aa: CASTTTSGGWEDIQYF

v_gene: TRBV7-2
j_gene: TRBJ1-5
CDR3aa: CASSYMTGGGGQPQHF

v_gene: TRBV3-1
j_gene: TRBJ2-3
CDR3aa: CASSQGTGDGNTQYF

v_gene: TRBV2
j_gene: TRBJ1-1
CDR3aa: CASSAQGENTEAFF

v_gene: TRBV4-3
j_gene: TRBJ1-1
CDR3aa: CASSQDISGSSEAFF

v_gene: TRBV7-2
j_gene: TRBJ2-2
CDR3aa: CASSWAGTANTGELFF